A selection of T cell receptor beta chains follows, all from one sample in a study of shared clonotypes between healthy human individuals. Assay used: immunoSEQ multiplex PCR; TCRdb lists only in-frame clones, some missing. Here the sample spans nearly 2 million clones, about 95% being singletons. Sequencing was done on a sample of naive CD8+ T cells sorted from blood. The receptors here all came from a man younger than 30 in good health. Both conserved end residues are part of each CDR3. A D gene is named only where the DNA matches it firmly. Expanded clones get a size class; other rows say once, few or many, or leave the size out.

cdr3_nt cdr3_aa cdr3_length clone_size d_call j_call v_call
TGCGCCAGTACACTAGCGGGGCCACCAGATACGCAGTATTTT CASTLAGPPDTQYF 14 - TRBD2 TRBJ2-3 TRBV5-1
TGCGCCAGCAGCCAAGATGGTCCACAGGCCCAAGAGACCCAGTACTTC CASSQDGPQAQETQYF 16 - - TRBJ2-5 TRBV4-3
TGCGCCAGCAGCCAAGGTCCCGGGGTGGAAGAGACCCAGTACTTC CASSQGPGVEETQYF 15 - - TRBJ2-5 TRBV4-1
TGTGCCAGCAGTTTAGTCGGGGATACGCAGTATTTT CASSLVGDTQYF 12 - - TRBJ2-3 TRBV27
TGTGCCAGCAGCTTGGACCCTAGTCAGACTTACAGAACCTACGAGCAGTACTTC CASSLDPSQTYRTYEQYF 18 - - TRBJ2-7 TRBV5-4
TGCGCCAGCAGTGGGCCCACTAGCGGGAGGGACACCGGGGAGCTGTTTTTT CASSGPTSGRDTGELFF 17 - TRBD2 TRBJ2-2 TRBV10-1
TGCGCCAGCAGTCCCGACAGGGGTATGAAGAACACTGAAGCTTTCTTT CASSPDRGMKNTEAFF 16 - TRBD1 TRBJ1-1 TRBV4-3
TGTGCCAGCAGCGATCGTACAGGGAATGGTCCCTTAAACACTGAAGCTTTCTTT CASSDRTGNGPLNTEAFF 18 - - TRBJ1-1 TRBV9
TGTGCCACCAGCAGAGAGGGGACTAGCACAGATACGCAGTATTTT CATSREGTSTDTQYF 15 once - TRBJ2-3 TRBV15
TGCGCCAGCAGCTCCGCCGTCGGACTAGGTTACGAGCAGTACTTC CASSSAVGLGYEQYF 15 - TRBD2 TRBJ2-7 TRBV5-1
TGCGCCAGCAGTCTAGCGGGGGGTTTAAGTGAGCAGTTCTTC CASSLAGGLSEQFF 14 - TRBD2 TRBJ2-1 TRBV10-2
TGTGCCTGGAGTTCTCTGGGCTCACCCCTCCACTTT CAWSSLGSPLHF 12 - - TRBJ1-6 TRBV30
TGTGCCAGCAGTTTAAGGGGAGACAATGAGCAGTTCTTC CASSLRGDNEQFF 13 - - TRBJ2-1 TRBV28
TGTGCCAGTCTAGCGCCCTCCTACAATGAGCAGTTCTTC CASLAPSYNEQFF 13 - - TRBJ2-1 TRBV30
TGTGCCACCAGAACTTGGGGCCATAGCAATCAGCCCCAGCATTTT CATRTWGHSNQPQHF 15 - - TRBJ1-5 TRBV6-5
TGTGCCAGCAGCTTGGACGGGGGACAGGAAACGGGTGGCTACACCTTC CASSLDGGQETGGYTF 16 - TRBD1 TRBJ1-2 TRBV5-4
TGTGCCAGCAGTGCCTCCCTAGCGGGGGGCGCGAACACCGGGGAGCTGTTTTTT CASSASLAGGANTGELFF 18 - TRBD2 TRBJ2-2 TRBV2
TGCGCCAGCAGCCAAGTGGGCATAGGCACCGGGGAGCTGTTTTTT CASSQVGIGTGELFF 15 - - TRBJ2-2 TRBV4-3
TGTGCCAGCAGCTTATCTGGTAGCTCCTACGAGCAGTACTTC CASSLSGSSYEQYF 14 - - TRBJ2-7 TRBV11-1
TGTGCCAGCAGCACCACAGGGAGCTCCTACAATGAGCAGTTCTTC CASSTTGSSYNEQFF 15 - - TRBJ2-1 TRBV9
TGTGCCAGCGGCCTAGCGGGGGGGCCCTACGAGCAGTACTTC CASGLAGGPYEQYF 14 - TRBD2 TRBJ2-7 TRBV28
TGTGCCAGCAGCTTAGGGGGGTATTACGAGCAGTACTTC CASSLGGYYEQYF 13 - - TRBJ2-7 TRBV5-4
TGCGCCAGCAGCCAAGATTGGTTGGCGAGGGTCCCCGGCTTTAGCTACGAGCAGTACTTC CASSQDWLARVPGFSYEQYF 20 - - TRBJ2-7 TRBV4-3
TGTGCCAGCAGCTTGGACTTTTATGGCTACACCTTC CASSLDFYGYTF 12 - - TRBJ1-2 TRBV5-5
TGTGCCATCAGTGAGTCGTTAGGATACGAGCAGTACTTC CAISESLGYEQYF 13 few - TRBJ2-7 TRBV10-3
TGTGCCAGCAGTTTAATGTCGAACACTGAAGCTTTCTTT CASSLMSNTEAFF 13 few - TRBJ1-1 TRBV27
TGTGCCAGCACGGTGGCGGGAGGTTCCGGGGAGCTGTTTTTT CASTVAGGSGELFF 14 - TRBD2 TRBJ2-2 TRBV27
TGTGCCAGCAGCGGTACCCAGAATGAAGCTTTCTTT CASSGTQNEAFF 12 - - TRBJ1-1 TRBV11-3
TGTGCCAGCAGCTTAGGTGACGCCAACACCGGGGAGCTGTTTTTT CASSLGDANTGELFF 15 - - TRBJ2-2 TRBV7-9
TGTGCCAGCAGCTTAAATCTTCCGAACACTGAAGCTTTCTTT CASSLNLPNTEAFF 14 - - TRBJ1-1 TRBV7-9
TGCGCCAGCAGCCAAGAAGGCGGGATACTCCAAGAGACCCAGTACTTC CASSQEGGILQETQYF 16 - - TRBJ2-5 TRBV4-1
TGTGCCAGTAGCCCACTAGCGGGAGGCTACGAGCAGTACTTC CASSPLAGGYEQYF 14 - TRBD2 TRBJ2-7 TRBV19
TGTGCCAGCAGCGCGAGACAGGGCCCAGGGGATGGCTACACCTTC CASSARQGPGDGYTF 15 - TRBD1 TRBJ1-2 TRBV2
TGTGCCACCAGCCGGGGGGGCGAAAATACTGAAGCTTTCTTT CATSRGGENTEAFF 14 - - TRBJ1-1 TRBV15
TGTGCCAGCAGCCCACCGGGACTAGCCTACAATGAGCAGTTCTTC CASSPPGLAYNEQFF 15 - TRBD2 TRBJ2-1 TRBV6-5
TGTGCCAGCAGCTTAGAGGCGAGCACCAACGTCCTGACTTTC CASSLEASTNVLTF 14 - - TRBJ2-6 TRBV7-6
TGTGCCAGTAGTATAGACCCTCGCGGCGAGCAGTACTTC CASSIDPRGEQYF 13 - - TRBJ2-7 TRBV19
TGTGCCAGCAGTACTACCGGGACAGCCTACGAGCAGTACTTC CASSTTGTAYEQYF 14 once TRBD1 TRBJ2-7 TRBV27
TGTGCCAGTCTAGGGCTTTATAATGGGACTAACTATGGCTACACCTTC CASLGLYNGTNYGYTF 16 - - TRBJ1-2 TRBV19
TGTGCCACCAGCAGAGACGAAAGGGGGCCGGGCAATGAGCAGTTCTTC CATSRDERGPGNEQFF 16 - TRBD1 TRBJ2-1 TRBV15
TGTGCCAGCAGCGTAGACAGGGACGAAGAAAAACTGTTTTTT CASSVDRDEEKLFF 14 - - TRBJ1-4 TRBV9
TGTGCCAGCAGTGAGGGAACCGGGACTAGCTTTTTCGATGAGCAGTTCTTC CASSEGTGTSFFDEQFF 17 - TRBD2 TRBJ2-1 TRBV6-1
TGCGCCAGCAGCCAAGATCCAGGGAGTACTGAAGCTTTCTTT CASSQDPGSTEAFF 14 - - TRBJ1-1 TRBV4-1
TGTGCCAGCGGACAGGGGGCGCTTTACCCTAATGAAAAACTGTTTTTT CASGQGALYPNEKLFF 16 - TRBD1 TRBJ1-4 TRBV11-2
TGTGCCAGCTCCCCACGACCTGATAATGAGCAGTTCTTC CASSPRPDNEQFF 13 - - TRBJ2-1 TRBV18
TGTGCCAGCAGTTACGTGGGACAGGGTTACAATGAGCAGTTCTTC CASSYVGQGYNEQFF 15 - TRBD1 TRBJ2-1 TRBV6-6
TGTGCCAGCAGTTTGGAGACAGGGAATCAGCCCCAGCATTTT CASSLETGNQPQHF 14 - TRBD1 TRBJ1-5 TRBV28
TGCGCCAGCAGCTTTGGAGGGGAGGACAATGAGCAGTTCTTC CASSFGGEDNEQFF 14 - - TRBJ2-1 TRBV5-1
TGTGCCAGCAGCTTATCGGCTAGCGGGAGCTACGAGCAGTACTTC CASSLSASGSYEQYF 15 - TRBD2 TRBJ2-7 TRBV7-6
TGTGCCAGTAGTATATGGTGGGACAGCAATTCACCCCTCCACTTT CASSIWWDSNSPLHF 15 - TRBD1 TRBJ1-6 TRBV19
TGTGCCAGCAGCTTGGAAGGAAAGGGCTACGAGCAGTACTTC CASSLEGKGYEQYF 14 - - TRBJ2-7 TRBV5-4
TGTGCCAGCAGCTTAGGGACAGGGGAGTACAATGAGCAGTTCTTC CASSLGTGEYNEQFF 15 - TRBD1 TRBJ2-1 TRBV7-3
TGTGCCAGCAGTTCACCGGGACAGGGCTCCTACGAGCAGTACTTC CASSSPGQGSYEQYF 15 - TRBD1 TRBJ2-7 TRBV13